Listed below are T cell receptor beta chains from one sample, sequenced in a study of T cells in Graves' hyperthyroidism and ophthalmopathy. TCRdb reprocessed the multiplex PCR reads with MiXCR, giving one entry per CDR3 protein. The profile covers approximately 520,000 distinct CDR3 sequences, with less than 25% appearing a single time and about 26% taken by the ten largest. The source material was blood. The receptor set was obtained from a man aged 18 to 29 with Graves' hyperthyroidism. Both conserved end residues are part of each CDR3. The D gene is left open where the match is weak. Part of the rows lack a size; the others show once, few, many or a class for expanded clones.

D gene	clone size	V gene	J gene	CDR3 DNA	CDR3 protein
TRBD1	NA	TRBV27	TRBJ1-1	TGTGCCAGCAGTTTATCCCCCGACAGGGTAGGTGAAGCTTTCTTT	CASSLSPDRVGEAFF
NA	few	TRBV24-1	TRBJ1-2	TGTGCCACCAGTGATGACAGGAACTATGGCTACACCTTC	CATSDDRNYGYTF
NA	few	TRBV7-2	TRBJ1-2	TGTGCCAGCAGTCGGACGGGCCATCTCCCCTTC	CASSRTGHLPF
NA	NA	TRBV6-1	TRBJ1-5	TGTGCCAGCAGAACTACAGGTGGGGGGCAGCCCCAGCATTTT	CASRTTGGGQPQHF
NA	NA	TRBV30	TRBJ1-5	TGTGCCTGGAGCGCCGGGACAAAGAATCAGCCCCAGCATTTT	CAWSAGTKNQPQHF
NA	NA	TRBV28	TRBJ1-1	TGTGCCAGCGTTTCTTTTGAGACTGAAGCTTTCTTT	CASVSFETEAFF
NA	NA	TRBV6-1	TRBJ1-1	TGTGCCAGCATCGACCCCCCGGAGGCTGAAGCTTTCTTT	CASIDPPEAEAFF
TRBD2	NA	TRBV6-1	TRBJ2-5	TGTGCCAGCAAGGCGGGGGGCGGCGAGACCCAGTACTTC	CASKAGGGETQYF
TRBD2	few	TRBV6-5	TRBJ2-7	TGTGCCAGCAGTCGGGAGGCGGGGGGGGGAAACGAGCAGTACTTC	CASSREAGGGNEQYF
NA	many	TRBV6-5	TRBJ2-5	TGTGCCAGCACAAGGAGGGCTGGAGAACAAGAGACCCAGTACTTC	CASTRRAGEQETQYF
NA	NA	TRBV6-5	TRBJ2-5	TGTGCCAGCACCGGACATTCCGAGACCCAGTACTTC	CASTGHSETQYF
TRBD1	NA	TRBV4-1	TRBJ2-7	TGCGCCAGCAGCCACGAACACAGGGGGCAGCTTTTGGCCTACGAGCAGTACTTC	CASSHEHRGQLLAYEQYF
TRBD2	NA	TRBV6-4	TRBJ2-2	TGTGCCAGCAGTAGCGGGGGAGACACCGGGGAGCTGTTTTTT	CASSSGGDTGELFF
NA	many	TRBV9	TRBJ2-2	TGTGCCAGCAGCGTATCCGGGGGCGACACCGGGGAGCTGTTTTTT	CASSVSGGDTGELFF
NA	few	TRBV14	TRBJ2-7	TGTGCCAGCAGCCAAGAACCGGAAAACTACGAGCAGTACTTC	CASSQEPENYEQYF
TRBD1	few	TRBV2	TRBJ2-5	TGTGCCAGCAGTGACAGGACAGGGCGAGAGACCCAGTACTTC	CASSDRTGRETQYF
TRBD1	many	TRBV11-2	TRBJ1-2	TGTGCCAGCAGCGGGGACAGGCCTATCTACTCTAACTATGGCTACACCTTC	CASSGDRPIYSNYGYTF
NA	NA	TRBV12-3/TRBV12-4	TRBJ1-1	TGTGCCAGCAGACCCCTTGCAGGGGCGAACACTGAAGCTTTCTTT	CASRPLAGANTEAFF
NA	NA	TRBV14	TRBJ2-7	TGTGCCAGCAGCCTGACGGGTTTCGACGAGCAGTACTTC	CASSLTGFDEQYF
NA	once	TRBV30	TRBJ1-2	TGTGCCTGGAGTGGTCTAGGGGACTATGGCTACACCTTC	CAWSGLGDYGYTF
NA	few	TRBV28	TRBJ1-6	TGTGCCAGCAGTCCCCGGTTTGGGGGTAGCTCACCCCTCCACTTT	CASSPRFGGSSPLHF
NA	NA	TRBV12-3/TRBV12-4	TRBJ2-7	TGTGCCAGCAGTCCCGGGGCAGGGGAAGGCTACGAGCAGTACTTC	CASSPGAGEGYEQYF
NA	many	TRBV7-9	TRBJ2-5	TGTGCCAGCGTACTACAGGGGGGGGAGACCCAGTACTTC	CASVLQGGETQYF
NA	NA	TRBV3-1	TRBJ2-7	TGTGCCAGCAGCCAAGATGGGAGATCCTACGAGCAGTACTTC	CASSQDGRSYEQYF
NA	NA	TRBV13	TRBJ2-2	TGTGCCAGCAGCGAACAGGGAGAGCTGGGTTTT	CASSEQGELGF
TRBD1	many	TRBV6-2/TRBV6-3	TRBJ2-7	TGTGCCAGCAGTTACCCAGACAGGGGGCAATACGAGCAGTACTTC	CASSYPDRGQYEQYF